A selection of T cell receptor beta chains follows, all from one sample in a study of immune evolution from preneoplasia to lung adenocarcinoma. Some clones are missing from TCRdb's copy, which holds only in-frame ones; the method was immunoSEQ multiplex PCR. The sample includes more than 9,000 clones, approximately 85% of them seen just once. The sample comprised FFPE minimally invasive lung adenocarcinoma tissue. Receptors originate from a person between 65 and 80 years old with lung adenocarcinoma. CDR3s include the opening cysteine and the closing phenylalanine or tryptophan. A D gene is named only where the DNA matches it firmly. Clone sizes are given selectively: once, few, many, or a class where the clone is expanded.

V gene	J gene	D gene	clone size	CDR3 protein	CDR3 DNA
TRBV7-2	TRBJ1-2	TRBD1	once	CASSAGTGGGYTF	TGTGCCAGCAGCGCCGGGACAGGGGGAGGCTACACCTTC
TRBV6-1	TRBJ2-7	.	.	CASSRGPEGEQYF	TGTGCCAGCAGTCGAGGGCCGGAGGGCGAGCAGTACTTC
TRBV28	TRBJ1-2	TRBD1	once	CASSPGTALIANYGYTF	TGTGCCAGCAGTCCAGGGACAGCTCTAATAGCTAACTATGGCTACACCTTC
TRBV15	TRBJ2-7	TRBD1	once	CATSRGQGVGEQYF	TGTGCCACCAGCAGAGGACAGGGGGTGGGCGAGCAGTACTTC
TRBV4-1	TRBJ1-6	.	.	CASSQDPTAYNSPLHF	TGCGCCAGCAGCCAAGACCCGACGGCCTATAATTCACCCCTCCACTTT
TRBV25-1	TRBJ1-2	.	once	CASSWLGWHGYTF	TGTGCCAGCAGTTGGTTGGGTTGGCATGGCTACACCTTC
TRBV28	TRBJ2-5	TRBD1	.	CASSRDSQETQYF	TGTGCCAGCAGTCGGGACAGCCAAGAGACCCAGTACTTC
TRBV7-9	TRBJ2-5	.	.	CASSLIGTRGSETQYF	TGTGCCAGCAGCTTAATCGGGACACGGGGTTCAGAGACCCAGTACTTC
TRBV6-6	TRBJ2-1	.	.	CASSLRGSYNEQFF	TGTGCCAGCAGTCTCAGGGGTTCCTACAATGAGCAGTTCTTC
TRBV7-6	TRBJ2-5	.	.	CASSPQPGLQETQYF	TGTGCCAGCAGCCCCCAACCGGGCCTCCAAGAGACCCAGTACTTC
TRBV6-1	TRBJ2-3	.	.	CASSEDTDTDTQYF	TGTGCCAGCAGTGAAGATACTGACACAGATACGCAGTATTTT
TRBV14	TRBJ2-7	.	.	CASSQHARAEQYF	TGTGCCAGCAGCCAACACGCCCGAGCGGAGCAGTACTTC
TRBV20-1	TRBJ2-7	.	.	CSASEGNEQYF	TGCAGTGCCTCCGAGGGCAACGAGCAGTACTTC
TRBV7-9	TRBJ2-7	TRBD1	few	CASSSTGGDSYEQYF	TGTGCCAGCAGCTCTACAGGGGGAGACTCCTACGAGCAGTACTTC
TRBV6-5	TRBJ2-7	TRBD1	once	CASSPTGEDEQYF	TGTGCCAGCAGCCCCACAGGGGAAGACGAGCAGTACTTC
TRBV5-1	TRBJ1-1	.	.	CASSSLMGGTEAFF	TGCGCCAGCAGCTCGCTAATGGGGGGGACTGAAGCTTTCTTT
TRBV5-1	TRBJ1-2	TRBD1	.	CASSLPGGQGTDGYTF	TGCGCCAGCAGCCTACCCGGGGGACAGGGGACCGATGGCTACACCTTC
TRBV29-1	TRBJ2-1	TRBD1	.	CSVGLRQGESEQFF	TGCAGCGTTGGTTTGAGACAGGGGGAGTCTGAGCAGTTCTTC
TRBV5-1	TRBJ1-2	.	few	CASSLVGRNSPSYGYTF	TGCGCCAGCAGCTTGGTCGGACGGAACAGCCCCTCCTATGGCTACACCTTC
TRBV6-5	TRBJ2-5	.	.	CASSYSGNQETQYF	TGTGCCAGCAGTTACAGCGGCAACCAAGAGACCCAGTACTTC
TRBV5-4	TRBJ2-7	TRBD1	.	CASSLRGQDYEQYF	TGTGCCAGCAGCTTGAGGGGACAGGACTACGAGCAGTACTTC
TRBV10-1	TRBJ2-3	TRBD2	.	CASSPAGNTDTQYF	TGCGCCAGCAGTCCAGCGGGGAACACAGATACGCAGTATTTT
TRBV28	TRBJ1-4	.	few	CASSFTGRGEKLFF	TGTGCCAGCAGTTTTACAGGGAGGGGTGAAAAACTGTTTTTT
TRBV28	TRBJ2-6	TRBD1	.	CASSLLYEPGGSSGANVLTF	TGTGCCAGCAGTTTATTGTATGAGCCAGGGGGCAGTTCTGGGGCCAACGTCCTGACTTTC
TRBV7-3	TRBJ2-5	TRBD2	few	CASSLTAPSGQETQYF	TGTGCCAGCAGCTTAACCGCTCCTAGCGGCCAAGAGACCCAGTACTTC
TRBV9	TRBJ1-5	TRBD1	.	CASSAAGQLNQPQHF	TGTGCCAGCAGCGCCGCGGGACAGCTCAATCAGCCCCAGCATTTT
TRBV7-2	TRBJ2-3	TRBD2	.	CASSGLAASTDTQYF	TGTGCCAGCAGCGGACTAGCGGCTAGCACAGATACGCAGTATTTT